One sample yielded the 7 T cell receptor beta chains listed below, sequenced in a study. MiXCR, run by TCRdb on the 5' RACE reads, gives a single entry per CDR3 protein. This table has about 62,000 distinct CDR3 sequences, almost 30% appearing once. The sequenced material came from tumor-infiltrating naive CD4+ T cells sorted from the breast tumor. Subset denoted: naive CD4+ T cells, CD4+CD45RA+CD25-. The receptor set was obtained from a female donor with breast cancer.

The chain combines TRBV7-9 with TRBJ2-1; TRBD1 matches at 10 bases. Germline lookup yields CDR1 SEHNR and CDR2 FQNEAQ (reference sequence). V lost 4 bases to trimming and J lost 9 bases; unmatched junction nucleotides: 15. CDR3 length: 17 residues. CDR3 sequence reads: CASSSTGTGDVYGEQFF. The CDR3 bases are TGTGCCAGCAGCTCCACAGGGACAGGGGACGTTTACGGTGAGCAGTTCTTC.

This chain joins TRBV20-1 and TRBJ2-3; D may be TRBD1 or TRBD2 (5 bases each). The ends were cut back, 3 bases at V and 0 bases at J, with 10 bases in the middle. The CDR3 totals 14 residues. Germline-derived CDR1 and CDR2 are DFQATT and SNEGSKA (reference sequence). CDR3: CSASRDGSTDTQYF. Written as DNA, the CDR3 is TGCAGTGCTAGCCGGGACGGAAGCACAGATACGCAGTATTTT.

The rearrangement joins TRBV5-4 to TRBJ2-1; perhaps TRBD2 as D (6 bases). V gave up 0 bases and J gave up 3 bases, with 16 bases separating them. This CDR3 contains 17 residues. The germline CDR1 and CDR2 sequences are SGHNT and YYREEE (reference sequence). The DNA of the CDR3 is TGTGCCAGCAGCTTGGACCCAACACCGGGACTCTACAATGAGCAGTTCTTC. It specifies CASSLDPTPGLYNEQFF.

The table lists this clonotype with a few counts. The J gene is TRBJ2-2, the V gene TRBV4-1; the match to TRBD2 covers 12 bases. Germline-derived CDR1 and CDR2 are MGHRA and YSYEKL. This CDR3 contains 17 residues. With V trimmed by 1 base and J by 7 bases, 7 bases remained unmatched. CDR3 DNA sequence: TGCGCCAGCAGCCAAGGTTTGCTAGCGGGAGGGATCGGGGAGCTGTTTTTT. Its protein product is CASSQGLLAGGIGELFF.

This chain uses TRBV6-5 with TRBJ1-2, with TRBD1 as a possible D gene (6 bases). The CDR3 extends over 14 amino acids. V shed 7 bases and J shed 8 bases, with 20 bases lying between them. Germline V gene lookup returns CDR1 MNHEY and CDR2 SVGAGI. The chain's CDR3 is CASTQGQGGSGYTF. CDR3 coding DNA: TGTGCCAGCACCCAGGGGCAGGGAGGAAGCGGCTACACCTTC.

The chain links TRBV5-1 to TRBJ2-5, with 7 bases matching TRBD1. V was clipped by 3 bases and J by 8 bases; unmatched bases: 10. Germline loops: CDR1 SGHRS, CDR2 YFSETQ. The CDR3 has 14 residues. The DNA for the CDR3 is TGCGCCAGCAGCTCGCCGCCGGACAGGAGTACCCAGTACTTC. Translating it yields CASSSPPDRSTQYF.

This clonotype has just a few counts. J is TRBJ2-7 and V is TRBV2, with 10 positions matching TRBD1. This CDR3 is 15 amino acids long. CDR1 and CDR2 from the germline V gene are SNHLY and FYNNEI. V was pared by 5 bases and J by 3 bases, with 7 bases of the junction left unmatched. The CDR3 coding sequence is TGTGCCAGCAGTTCCGGGACAGGGGCCGACTACGAGCAGTACTTC. This translates into CASSSGTGADYEQYF. The whole variable domain, filled in from reference TRBV2 and TRBJ2-7, reads EPEVTQTPSHQVTQMGQEVILRCVPISNHLYFYWYRQILGQKVEFLVSFYNNEISEKSEIFDDQFSVERPDGSNFTLKIRSTKLEDSAMYFCASSSGTGADYEQYFGPGTRLTVT.